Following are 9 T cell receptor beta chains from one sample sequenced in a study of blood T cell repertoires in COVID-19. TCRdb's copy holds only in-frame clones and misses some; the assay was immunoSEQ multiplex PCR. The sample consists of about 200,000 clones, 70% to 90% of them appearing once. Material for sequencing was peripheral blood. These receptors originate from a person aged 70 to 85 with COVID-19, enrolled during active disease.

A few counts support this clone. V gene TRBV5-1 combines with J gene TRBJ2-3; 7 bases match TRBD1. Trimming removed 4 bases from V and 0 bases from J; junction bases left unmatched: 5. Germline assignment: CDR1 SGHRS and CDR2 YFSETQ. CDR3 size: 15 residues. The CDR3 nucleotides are TGCGCCAGCAGCCCCACGGGACAGAGCACAGATACGCAGTATTTT. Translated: CASSPTGQSTDTQYF.

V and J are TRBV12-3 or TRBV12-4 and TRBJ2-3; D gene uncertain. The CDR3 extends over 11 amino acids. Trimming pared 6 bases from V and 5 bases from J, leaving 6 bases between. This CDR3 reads CASRSQDTQYF. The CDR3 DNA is TGTGCCAGCAGGTCCCAAGATACGCAGTATTTT.

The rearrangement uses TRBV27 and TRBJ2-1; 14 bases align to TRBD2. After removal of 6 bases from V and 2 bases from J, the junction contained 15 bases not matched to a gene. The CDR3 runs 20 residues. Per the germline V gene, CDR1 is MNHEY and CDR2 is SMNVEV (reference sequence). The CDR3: CASRLEGLAGATGTYNEQFF. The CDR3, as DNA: TGTGCCAGCAGGCTGGAGGGACTAGCGGGGGCCACCGGTACCTACAATGAGCAGTTCTTC.

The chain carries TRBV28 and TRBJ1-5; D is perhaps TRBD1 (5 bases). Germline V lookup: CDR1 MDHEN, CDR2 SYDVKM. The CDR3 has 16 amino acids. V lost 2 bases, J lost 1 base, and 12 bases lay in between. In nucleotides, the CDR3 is TGTGCCAGCAGTTTAGCACTGGGACTCAGCAATCAGCCCCAGCATTTT. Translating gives CASSLALGLSNQPQHF. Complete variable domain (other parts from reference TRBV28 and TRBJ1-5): DVKVTQSSRYLVKRTGEKVFLECVQDMDHENMFWYRQDPGLGLRLIYFSYDVKMKEKGDIPEGYSVSREKKERFSLILESASTNQTSMYLCASSLALGLSNQPQHFGDGTRLSIL.

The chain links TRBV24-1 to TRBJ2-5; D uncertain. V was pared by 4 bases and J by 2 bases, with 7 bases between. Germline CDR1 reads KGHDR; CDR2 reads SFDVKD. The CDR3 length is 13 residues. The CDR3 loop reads CATSDWQQETQYF. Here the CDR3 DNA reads TGTGCCACCAGTGACTGGCAGCAAGAGACCCAGTACTTC.

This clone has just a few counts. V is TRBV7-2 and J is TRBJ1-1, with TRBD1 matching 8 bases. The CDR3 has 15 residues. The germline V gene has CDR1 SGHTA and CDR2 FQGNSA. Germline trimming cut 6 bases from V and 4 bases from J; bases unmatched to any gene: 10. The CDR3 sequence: CASSQTRGRGTEAFF. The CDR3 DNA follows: TGTGCCAGCAGTCAGACCAGGGGGCGCGGCACTGAAGCTTTCTTT.

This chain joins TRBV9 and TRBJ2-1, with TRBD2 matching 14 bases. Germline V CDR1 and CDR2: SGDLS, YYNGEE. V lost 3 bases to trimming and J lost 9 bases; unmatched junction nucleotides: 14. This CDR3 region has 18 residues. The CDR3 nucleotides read TGTGCCAGCAGCGACTCAACGGGACTAGCGGGAGAATACGTTGAGCAGTTCTTC. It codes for CASSDSTGLAGEYVEQFF.

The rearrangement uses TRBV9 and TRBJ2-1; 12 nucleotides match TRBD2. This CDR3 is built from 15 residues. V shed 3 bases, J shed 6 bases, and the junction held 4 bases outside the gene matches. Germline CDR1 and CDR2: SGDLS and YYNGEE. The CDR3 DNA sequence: TGTGCCAGCAGCGCCCCTAGCGGGAGGGTCAATGAGCAGTTCTTC. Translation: CASSAPSGRVNEQFF.

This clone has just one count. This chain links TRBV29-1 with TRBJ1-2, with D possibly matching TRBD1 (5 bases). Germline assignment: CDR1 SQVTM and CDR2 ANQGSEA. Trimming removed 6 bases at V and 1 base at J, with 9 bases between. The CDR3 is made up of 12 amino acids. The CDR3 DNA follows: TGCAGCGTCTGGACAAGTAACTATGGCTACACCTTC. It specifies CSVWTSNYGYTF.